A selection of T cell receptor beta chains follows, all from one sample in a study of human T cells and chemical hapten exposure. TCRdb ran MiXCR on the RACE reads and lists one entry per CDR3 protein. The sample lists approximately 370,000 distinct CDR3 sequences; about 5% were seen once. The sequencing here drew on whole blood, taken in connection with sensitization to the hapten diphenylcyclopropenone (DPC). These receptors all stem from a woman aged 18-30 years with alopecia areata. Some clones in this sample may be carry-over from other donors' samples. Both conserved end residues are part of each CDR3. D genes are given only for firm matches. The size of a clone is reported for some rows only, either as once, few or many, or as a class for expanded clones.

cdr3_aa: CASSLGPGASAPDTQYF; cdr3_nt: TGTGCCAGCAGCCTAGGTCCAGGGGCCTCGGCCCCAGATACGCAGTATTTT; clone_size: few; v_call: TRBV7-2; j_call: TRBJ2-3; d_call: -
cdr3_aa: CASSLERLSGANVLTF; cdr3_nt: TGTGCCAGCAGCTTGGAACGGCTCTCTGGGGCCAACGTCCTGACTTTC; clone_size: -; v_call: TRBV5-5; j_call: TRBJ2-6; d_call: -
cdr3_aa: CASTGGLSSYEQYF; cdr3_nt: TGTGCCAGCACGGGGGGGCTGAGCTCCTACGAGCAGTACTTC; clone_size: few; v_call: TRBV27; j_call: TRBJ2-7; d_call: TRBD2
cdr3_aa: CASSQDVGHSTYNSPLHF; cdr3_nt: TGCGCCAGCAGCCAAGATGTAGGACACAGTACTTATAATTCACCCCTCCACTTT; clone_size: -; v_call: TRBV4-3; j_call: TRBJ1-6; d_call: -
cdr3_aa: CASSLRGTGDNEQFF; cdr3_nt: TGTGCCAGCAGTCTAAGGGGGACAGGAGACAATGAGCAGTTCTTC; clone_size: many; v_call: TRBV12-3/TRBV12-4; j_call: TRBJ2-1; d_call: TRBD1
cdr3_aa: CASSLRRVTGELFF; cdr3_nt: TGTGCCAGCAGCTTAAGACGAGTTACCGGGGAGCTGTTTTTT; clone_size: -; v_call: TRBV7-2; j_call: TRBJ2-2; d_call: -
cdr3_aa: CATSDELSVDGYTF; cdr3_nt: TGTGCCACCAGTGATGAATTGTCGGTTGATGGCTACACCTTC; clone_size: few; v_call: TRBV24-1; j_call: TRBJ1-2; d_call: -
cdr3_aa: CASSLAGGLDTGELFF; cdr3_nt: TGTGCCAGCAGCTTAGCGGGGGGGCTCGACACCGGGGAGCTGTTTTTT; clone_size: many; v_call: TRBV7-9; j_call: TRBJ2-2; d_call: -
cdr3_aa: CASYERGGVNTQYF; cdr3_nt: TGTGCCAGCTATGAGAGGGGGGGCGTAAATACGCAGTATTTT; clone_size: many; v_call: TRBV6-5; j_call: TRBJ2-3; d_call: -
cdr3_aa: CASSQDWKGSFGEAFF; cdr3_nt: TGCGCCAGCAGCCAAGATTGGAAAGGGAGTTTTGGTGAAGCTTTCTTT; clone_size: many; v_call: TRBV4-3; j_call: TRBJ1-1; d_call: -
cdr3_aa: CASRPPGQGGTEAFF; cdr3_nt: TGTGCCAGCAGGCCCCCGGGACAGGGAGGCACTGAAGCTTTCTTT; clone_size: few; v_call: TRBV6-5; j_call: TRBJ1-1; d_call: TRBD1
cdr3_aa: CASSQDLSRATNEKLFF; cdr3_nt: TGCGCCAGCAGCCAAGACCTTTCGAGGGCAACTAATGAAAAACTGTTTTTT; clone_size: few; v_call: TRBV4-3; j_call: TRBJ1-4; d_call: -
cdr3_aa: CAISESQTPTPEQYF; cdr3_nt: TGTGCCATCAGTGAGTCACAGACTCCGACCCCCGAGCAGTACTTC; clone_size: few; v_call: TRBV10-3; j_call: TRBJ2-7; d_call: -
cdr3_aa: CASSLSAGQGTDTQYF; cdr3_nt: TGTGCCAGCAGTTTATCTGCGGGACAGGGAACAGATACGCAGTATTTT; clone_size: many; v_call: TRBV27; j_call: TRBJ2-3; d_call: TRBD1
cdr3_aa: CAIGHYNSPLHF; cdr3_nt: TGTGCCATCGGACACTATAATTCACCCCTCCACTTT; clone_size: few; v_call: TRBV10-3; j_call: TRBJ1-6; d_call: -
cdr3_aa: CATTDVAPYEQYF; cdr3_nt: TGTGCCACCACCGACGTGGCCCCCTACGAGCAGTACTTC; clone_size: -; v_call: TRBV6-1; j_call: TRBJ2-7; d_call: -
cdr3_aa: CASTIGLAVPSEQFF; cdr3_nt: TGTGCCAGCACCATCGGACTAGCGGTTCCCAGTGAGCAGTTCTTC; clone_size: -; v_call: TRBV6-4; j_call: TRBJ2-1; d_call: TRBD2
cdr3_aa: CASSSSLAGAPETQYF; cdr3_nt: TGTGCCAGCAGTTCCTCCCTAGCGGGGGCCCCAGAGACCCAGTACTTC; clone_size: few; v_call: TRBV12-3/TRBV12-4; j_call: TRBJ2-5; d_call: TRBD2
cdr3_aa: CASSLALQTDTQYF; cdr3_nt: TGTGCCAGCAGCTTAGCCCTACAGACAGATACGCAGTATTTT; clone_size: many; v_call: TRBV7-6; j_call: TRBJ2-3; d_call: -
cdr3_aa: CASSLRGQNYNSPLHF; cdr3_nt: TGTGCCAGCAGCCTCCGCGGGCAGAACTATAATTCACCCCTCCACTTT; clone_size: -; v_call: TRBV11-1; j_call: TRBJ1-6; d_call: -
cdr3_aa: CASRDTSRNGYTF; cdr3_nt: TGTGCCAGCAGAGACACCAGTAGAAACGGCTACACCTTC; clone_size: many; v_call: TRBV28; j_call: TRBJ1-2; d_call: -
cdr3_aa: CASSLAVGGTGYEKLFF; cdr3_nt: TGCGCCAGCAGCTTGGCGGTTGGAGGGACAGGGTATGAAAAACTGTTTTTT; clone_size: many; v_call: TRBV5-1; j_call: TRBJ1-4; d_call: TRBD1
cdr3_aa: CASSDSGGQLRSTDTQYF; cdr3_nt: TGTGCCAGCAGTGACAGCGGGGGACAGCTCAGGAGCACAGATACGCAGTATTTT; clone_size: many; v_call: TRBV6-1; j_call: TRBJ2-3; d_call: -
cdr3_aa: CASRRTVVGAKNIQYF; cdr3_nt: TGTGCCAGCAGAAGGACAGTGGTTGGAGCCAAAAACATTCAGTACTTC; clone_size: few; v_call: TRBV6-5; j_call: TRBJ2-4; d_call: -
cdr3_aa: CASSYRGYEAFF; cdr3_nt: TGTGCCAGCAGTTACAGGGGGTATGAAGCTTTCTTT; clone_size: -; v_call: TRBV6-5; j_call: TRBJ1-1; d_call: -
cdr3_aa: CASSIQGEEETQYF; cdr3_nt: TGTGCCAGTAGTATCCAGGGGGAGGAAGAGACCCAGTACTTC; clone_size: few; v_call: TRBV19; j_call: TRBJ2-5; d_call: -
cdr3_aa: CASSAIQGPHSPLHF; cdr3_nt: TGTGCCAGCAGCGCTATACAGGGACCCCATTCACCCCTCCACTTT; clone_size: many; v_call: TRBV9; j_call: TRBJ1-6; d_call: -
cdr3_aa: CASSLAGQRSSYNSPLHF; cdr3_nt: TGCGCCAGCAGCTTGGCTGGGCAGCGGAGCTCCTATAATTCACCCCTCCACTTT; clone_size: -; v_call: TRBV5-1; j_call: TRBJ1-6; d_call: -
cdr3_aa: CASGIPTEITDTQYF; cdr3_nt: TGTGCTAGTGGTATCCCGACAGAGATCACAGATACGCAGTATTTT; clone_size: few; v_call: TRBV12-5; j_call: TRBJ2-3; d_call: -
cdr3_aa: CASSTTGTGERNIQYF; cdr3_nt: TGTGCCAGCAGTACTACCGGGACAGGGGAAAGAAACATTCAGTACTTC; clone_size: many; v_call: TRBV6-2/TRBV6-3; j_call: TRBJ2-4; d_call: TRBD1
cdr3_aa: CASSSPGAGYEQYF; cdr3_nt: TGTGCCAGCAGCTCACCGGGGGCGGGCTACGAGCAGTACTTC; clone_size: many; v_call: TRBV7-2; j_call: TRBJ2-7; d_call: -
cdr3_aa: CASSLDWYQYEQYF; cdr3_nt: TGCGCCAGCAGCTTAGACTGGTACCAATACGAGCAGTACTTC; clone_size: -; v_call: TRBV5-1; j_call: TRBJ2-7; d_call: -
cdr3_aa: CASSLVISALFTGLNTGELFF; cdr3_nt: TGTGCCAGCAGCTTAGTGATATCAGCCCTTTTTACGGGGCTTAACACCGGGGAGCTGTTTTTT; clone_size: many; v_call: TRBV13; j_call: TRBJ2-2; d_call: -
cdr3_aa: CASSLWDRSTDTQYF; cdr3_nt: TGTGCCAGCAGTTTATGGGACAGGTCCACAGATACGCAGTATTTT; clone_size: many; v_call: TRBV27; j_call: TRBJ2-3; d_call: TRBD1
cdr3_aa: CSVNGGPLTYEQYF; cdr3_nt: TGCAGTGTTAATGGCGGGCCTTTAACTTACGAGCAGTACTTC; clone_size: many; v_call: TRBV20-1; j_call: TRBJ2-7; d_call: -
cdr3_aa: CAISGSQGTGANVLTF; cdr3_nt: TGTGCCATCAGTGGATCACAGGGTACTGGGGCCAACGTCCTGACTTTC; clone_size: -; v_call: TRBV10-3; j_call: TRBJ2-6; d_call: -
cdr3_aa: CATSRAAEQFF; cdr3_nt: TGTGCCACCTCAAGGGCGGCTGAGCAGTTCTTC; clone_size: few; v_call: TRBV28; j_call: TRBJ2-1; d_call: -
cdr3_aa: CASSVIAGAEAFF; cdr3_nt: TGCGCCAGCAGTGTAATTGCGGGGGCCGAAGCTTTCTTT; clone_size: many; v_call: TRBV10-2; j_call: TRBJ1-1; d_call: -
cdr3_aa: CASSQARGTEYSPLHF; cdr3_nt: TGTGCCAGCAGCCAAGCCCGCGGGACAGAATATTCACCCCTCCACTTT; clone_size: -; v_call: TRBV4-2; j_call: TRBJ1-6; d_call: TRBD1
cdr3_aa: CAISSGEPGELFF; cdr3_nt: TGTGCCATCAGTTCAGGGGAACCCGGGGAGCTGTTTTTT; clone_size: many; v_call: TRBV10-3; j_call: TRBJ2-2; d_call: -
cdr3_aa: CASKRANTGELFF; cdr3_nt: TGTGCCAGTAAGCGGGCGAACACCGGGGAGCTGTTTTTT; clone_size: many; v_call: TRBV6-5; j_call: TRBJ2-2; d_call: -
cdr3_aa: CASSLEGTTLYEQYF; cdr3_nt: TGTGCCAGCAGCTTGGAAGGGACTACCCTCTACGAGCAGTACTTC; clone_size: few; v_call: TRBV5-5; j_call: TRBJ2-7; d_call: TRBD2
cdr3_aa: CASSTMATNEKLFF; cdr3_nt: TGTGCCAGCAGCACGATGGCAACTAATGAAAAACTGTTTTTT; clone_size: -; v_call: TRBV6-5; j_call: TRBJ1-4; d_call: -
cdr3_aa: CASSGRGRENTEAFF; cdr3_nt: TGTGCCAGCAGTGGCCGTGGACGGGAGAACACTGAAGCTTTCTTT; clone_size: many; v_call: TRBV6-6; j_call: TRBJ1-1; d_call: -
cdr3_aa: CASSPLEYPGELFF; cdr3_nt: TGTGCCAGCAGCCCGCTAGAGTATCCCGGGGAGCTGTTTTTT; clone_size: many; v_call: TRBV13; j_call: TRBJ2-2; d_call: -
cdr3_aa: CASSQDQTSVHTDTQYF; cdr3_nt: TGCGCCAGCAGCCAGGATCAGACTAGCGTCCACACAGATACGCAGTATTTT; clone_size: few; v_call: TRBV4-3; j_call: TRBJ2-3; d_call: TRBD2